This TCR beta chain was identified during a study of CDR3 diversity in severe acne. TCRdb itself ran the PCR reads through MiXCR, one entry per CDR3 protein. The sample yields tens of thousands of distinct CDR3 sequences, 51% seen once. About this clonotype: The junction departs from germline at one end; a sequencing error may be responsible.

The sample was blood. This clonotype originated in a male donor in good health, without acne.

The CDR3 nucleotides read TGTGCCAGCAGCCAAGGTCTGAGGGGGGGCGGGGAGACCCAGTGCTTC. Its translation is CASSQGLRGGGETQCF. The chain carries TRBV3-1 and TRBJ2-5, with a possible D match to TRBD2 (7 bases). Germline V gene data show CDR1 as LGHDT and CDR2 as YNNKEL (reference sequence). The CDR3 is made up of 16 amino acids.